The clone carrying this TCR beta chain showed up just a few times. What it binds is unknown. Each of the CD4+ naive, central memory, regulatory and stem cell-like memory populations was sorted via CD45RO/CCR7/CD25/CD127/CD95/CD27. Investigators reverse transcribed all isolated RNA, so they sequenced expressed TCRB transcripts. Assay: immunoSEQ multiplex PCR; the TCRdb copy retains only in-frame clones and omits some. The table records a few hundred thousand clones, 8.5% to 10% of them present only once. This specimen belongs to a study of beta chain features in type 1 diabetes. Study-wide findings and caveats: In every one of the four CD4+ subsets, TCRB CDR3s were moderately but significantly shorter in Type 1 diabetes patients.

V shed 4 bases, J shed 4 bases, and the junction held 7 bases outside the gene matches. The CDR3 is made up of 14 amino acids. Germline CDR1 is SGHRS and CDR2 is YFSETQ. Input material: central memory CD4+ T cells from blood. The rearrangement uses TRBV5-1 and TRBJ2-7; TRBD1 matches 8 bases. This receptor was obtained from a man aged 30 to 45 with type 1 diabetes. In DNA, the CDR3 is TGCGCCAGCAGCCTTACAGGGGGAGAATACGAGCAGTACTTC. Protein sequence: CASSLTGGEYEQYF.